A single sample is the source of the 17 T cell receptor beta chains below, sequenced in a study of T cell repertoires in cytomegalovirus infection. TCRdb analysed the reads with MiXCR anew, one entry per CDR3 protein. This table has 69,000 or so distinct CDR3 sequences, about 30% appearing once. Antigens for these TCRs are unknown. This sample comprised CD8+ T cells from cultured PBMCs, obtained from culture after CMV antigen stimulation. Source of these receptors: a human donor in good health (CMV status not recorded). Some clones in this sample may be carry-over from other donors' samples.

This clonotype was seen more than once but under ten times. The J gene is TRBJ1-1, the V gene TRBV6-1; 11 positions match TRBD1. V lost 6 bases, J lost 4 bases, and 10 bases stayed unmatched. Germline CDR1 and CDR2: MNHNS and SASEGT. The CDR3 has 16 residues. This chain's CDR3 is CASSEPGQGASTEAFF. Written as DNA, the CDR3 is TGTGCCAGCAGCGAACCCGGACAGGGGGCCAGCACTGAAGCTTTCTTT.

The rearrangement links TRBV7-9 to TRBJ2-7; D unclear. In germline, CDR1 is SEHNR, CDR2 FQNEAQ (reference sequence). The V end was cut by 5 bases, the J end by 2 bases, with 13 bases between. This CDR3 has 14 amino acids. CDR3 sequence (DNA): TGTGCCAGCAGCCTCCCAGGCAACCCCTACGAGCAGTACTTC. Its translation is CASSLPGNPYEQYF. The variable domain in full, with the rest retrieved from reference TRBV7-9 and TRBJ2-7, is DTGVSQNPRHKITKRGQNVTFRCDPISEHNRLYWYRQTLGQGPEFLTYFQNEAQLEKSRLLSDRFSAERPKGSFSTLEIQRTEQGDSAMYLCASSLPGNPYEQYFGPGTRLTVT.

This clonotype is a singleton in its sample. This CDR3 is CASSRQSYEQYF. CDR3 bases: TGTGCCAGCAGTCGACAATCCTACGAGCAGTACTTC. The chain links TRBV28 to TRBJ2-7; D gene uncertain. Germline V gene sequence: CDR1 MDHEN, CDR2 SYDVKM. This CDR3 has 12 amino acids. Between the trimmed V and J ends, which lost 5 bases and 1 base, there was a span of 6 bases.

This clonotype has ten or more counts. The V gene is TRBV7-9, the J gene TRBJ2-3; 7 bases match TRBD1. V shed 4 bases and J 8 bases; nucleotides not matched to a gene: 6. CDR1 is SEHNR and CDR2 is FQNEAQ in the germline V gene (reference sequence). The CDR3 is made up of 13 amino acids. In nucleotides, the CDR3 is TGTGCCAGCAGCTCTGCAGGGGGAGTTACGCAGTATTTT. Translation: CASSSAGGVTQYF.

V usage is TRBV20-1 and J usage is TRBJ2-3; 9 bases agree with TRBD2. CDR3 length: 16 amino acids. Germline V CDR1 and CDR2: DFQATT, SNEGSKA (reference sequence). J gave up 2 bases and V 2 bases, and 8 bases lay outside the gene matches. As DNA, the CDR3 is TGCAGTGCTAGACTGGATAGCGGGGGAGCCACAGATACGCAGTATTTT. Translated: CSARLDSGGATDTQYF.

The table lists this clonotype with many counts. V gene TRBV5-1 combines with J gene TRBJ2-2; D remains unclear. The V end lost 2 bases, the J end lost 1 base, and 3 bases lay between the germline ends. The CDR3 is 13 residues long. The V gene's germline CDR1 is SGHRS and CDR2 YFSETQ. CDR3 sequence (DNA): TGCGCCAGCAGCTTTGAGAACACCGGGGAGCTGTTTTTT. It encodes CASSFENTGELFF.

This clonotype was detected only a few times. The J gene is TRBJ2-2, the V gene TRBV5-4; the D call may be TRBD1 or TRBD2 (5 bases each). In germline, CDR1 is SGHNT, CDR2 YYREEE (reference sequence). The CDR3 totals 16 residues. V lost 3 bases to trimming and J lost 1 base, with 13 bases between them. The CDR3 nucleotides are TGTGCCAGCAGCTGGGGACCTATCGAGAACACCGGGGAGCTGTTTTTT. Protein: CASSWGPIENTGELFF.

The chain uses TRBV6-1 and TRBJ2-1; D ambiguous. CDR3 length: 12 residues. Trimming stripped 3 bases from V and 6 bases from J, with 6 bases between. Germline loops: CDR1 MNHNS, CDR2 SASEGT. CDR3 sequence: CASSEHTNEQFF. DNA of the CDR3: TGTGCCAGCAGTGAGCATACCAATGAGCAGTTCTTC.

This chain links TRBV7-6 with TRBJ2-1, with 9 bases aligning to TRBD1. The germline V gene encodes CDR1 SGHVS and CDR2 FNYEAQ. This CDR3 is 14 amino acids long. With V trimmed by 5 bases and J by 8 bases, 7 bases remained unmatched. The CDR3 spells CASSDRDRAHEQFF. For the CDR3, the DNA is TGTGCCAGCAGCGACCGGGACAGGGCTCATGAGCAGTTCTTC.

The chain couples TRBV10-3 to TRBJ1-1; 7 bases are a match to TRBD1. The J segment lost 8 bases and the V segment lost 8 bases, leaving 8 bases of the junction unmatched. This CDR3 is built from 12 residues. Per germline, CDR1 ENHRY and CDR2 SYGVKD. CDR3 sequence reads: CAIGPGTEEAFF. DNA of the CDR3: TGTGCCATCGGGCCGGGGACAGAAGAAGCTTTCTTT.

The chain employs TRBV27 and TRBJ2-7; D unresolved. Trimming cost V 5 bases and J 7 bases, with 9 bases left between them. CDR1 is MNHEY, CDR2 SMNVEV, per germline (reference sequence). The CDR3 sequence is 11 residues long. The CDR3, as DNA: TGTGCCAGCAGTGACTCCATGGAGCAGTACTTC. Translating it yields CASSDSMEQYF.

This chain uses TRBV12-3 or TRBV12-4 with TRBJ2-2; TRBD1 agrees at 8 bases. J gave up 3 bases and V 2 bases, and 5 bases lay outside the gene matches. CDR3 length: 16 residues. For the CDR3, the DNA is TGTGCCAGCAGTTTACGGGACAGGCCGGACACCGGGGAGCTGTTTTTT. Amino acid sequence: CASSLRDRPDTGELFF.

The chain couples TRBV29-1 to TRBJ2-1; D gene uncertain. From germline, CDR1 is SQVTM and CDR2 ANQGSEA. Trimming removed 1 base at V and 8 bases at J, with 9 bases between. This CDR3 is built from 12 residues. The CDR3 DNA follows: TGCAGCGTTGAAGCCGATCTTGATGAGCAGTTCTTC. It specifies CSVEADLDEQFF.

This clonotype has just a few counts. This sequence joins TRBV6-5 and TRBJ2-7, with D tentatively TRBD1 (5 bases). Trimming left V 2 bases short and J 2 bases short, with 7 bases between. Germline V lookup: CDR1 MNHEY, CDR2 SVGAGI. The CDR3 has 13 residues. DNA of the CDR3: TGTGCCAGCAGTTACGACAGTACCTACGAGCAGTACTTC. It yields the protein CASSYDSTYEQYF.

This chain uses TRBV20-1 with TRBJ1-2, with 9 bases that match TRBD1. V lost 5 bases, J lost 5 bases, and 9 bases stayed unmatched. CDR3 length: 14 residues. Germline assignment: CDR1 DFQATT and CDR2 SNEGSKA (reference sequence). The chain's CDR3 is CSALTGGDPYGYTF. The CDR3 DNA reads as TGCAGTGCTCTCACAGGGGGCGATCCATATGGCTACACCTTC.

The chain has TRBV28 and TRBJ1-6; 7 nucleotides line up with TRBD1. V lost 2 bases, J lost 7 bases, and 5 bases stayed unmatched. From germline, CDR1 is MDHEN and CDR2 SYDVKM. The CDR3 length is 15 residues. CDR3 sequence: CASSLPGGKNSPLHF. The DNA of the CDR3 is TGTGCCAGCAGTTTACCAGGGGGAAAAAATTCACCCCTCCACTTT.

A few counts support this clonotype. The CDR3 protein is CASSWGLRADEKLFF. The CDR3 DNA sequence: TGTGCCAGCAGTTGGGGCCTGAGAGCCGATGAAAAACTGTTTTTT. The chain uses TRBV28 and TRBJ1-4; tentative D call: TRBD1 (5 bases). Between the trimmed V and J ends, which lost 4 bases and 6 bases, there was a span of 15 bases. The CDR3 length is 15 residues. From germline, CDR1 is MDHEN and CDR2 SYDVKM.